This TCR beta chain was sequenced during a study of cytomegalovirus exposure and HLA in healthy donors. Primers included in the PCR were 60 Vbeta and 13 Jbeta primers. The assay was immunoSEQ multiplex PCR, and TCRdb's table has in-frame clones only and misses some. The repertoire includes some 120,000 clones, 77% of them detected once, and roughly 5.2% sits in the top ten. Germline V gene data show CDR1 as MNHEY and CDR2 as SVGAGI. The V end lost 7 bases, the J end lost 8 bases, and 20 bases lay between the germline ends. The CDR3 consists of 15 residues. The sample was PBMCs. This clonotype was obtained from a young man in good health and CMV-seropositive. The chain combines TRBV6-5 with TRBJ1-4, with D unresolved. The DNA for the CDR3 is TGTGCCAGCACGTCAGTTGGGAGCAGAAACGAAAAACTGTTTTTT. Translation: CASTSVGSRNEKLFF.